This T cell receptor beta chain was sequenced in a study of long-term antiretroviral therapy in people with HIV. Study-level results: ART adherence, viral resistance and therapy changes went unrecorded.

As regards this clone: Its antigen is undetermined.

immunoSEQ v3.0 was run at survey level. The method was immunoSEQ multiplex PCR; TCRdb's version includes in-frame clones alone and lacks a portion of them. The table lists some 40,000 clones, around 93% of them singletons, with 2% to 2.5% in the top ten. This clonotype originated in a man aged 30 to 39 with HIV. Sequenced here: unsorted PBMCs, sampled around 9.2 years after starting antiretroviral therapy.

The CDR3 DNA reads as TGTGCCAGCGCCCCTGTAACAGGTTTAAACTATGGCTACACCTTC. Its translation: CASAPVTGLNYGYTF. The V gene is TRBV28, the J gene TRBJ1-2; D is possibly TRBD1 (5 bases). The CDR3 is made up of 15 amino acids. Trimming took 8 bases from V and 2 from J, leaving 18 bases between them. CDR1 is MDHEN and CDR2 is SYDVKM in the germline V gene.